The source of this T cell receptor beta chain is a study of blood T cells in healthy people across ages. This clonotype has a count of ten or more. An end of the junction differs from the germline gene, which may be a read error. Through a sample-barcoded 5' primer and a J-beta primer mix, a second PCR was run for roughly 6 to 12 cycles. Each CDR3 protein is one row after TCRdb ran MiXCR on the 5' RACE reads. The repertoire includes 700,000 to 850,000 distinct CDR3 sequences, 30% to 45% of them detected once, and roughly 13% sits in the top ten. The CDR3 length is 13 residues. The V and J genes are TRBV12-3 or TRBV12-4 and TRBJ1-1; 7 nucleotides match TRBD1. This clonotype was obtained from a man aged 18 to 29 in good health. Input material: blood. CDR3 coding DNA: TGCGCCAGCAGCCTACAGGGGAGGACTGAAGCTTTCTTT. Its translation: CASSLQGRTEAFF.